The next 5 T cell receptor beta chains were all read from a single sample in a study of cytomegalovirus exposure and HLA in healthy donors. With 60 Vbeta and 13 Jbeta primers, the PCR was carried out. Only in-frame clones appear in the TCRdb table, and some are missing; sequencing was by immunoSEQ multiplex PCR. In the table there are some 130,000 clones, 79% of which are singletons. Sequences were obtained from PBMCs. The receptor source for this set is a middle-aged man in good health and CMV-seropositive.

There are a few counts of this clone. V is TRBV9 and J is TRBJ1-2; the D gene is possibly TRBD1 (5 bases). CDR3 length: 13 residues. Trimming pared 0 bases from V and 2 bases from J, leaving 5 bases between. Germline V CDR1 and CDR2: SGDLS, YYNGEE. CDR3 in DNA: TGTGCCAGCAGCGTAGAGGGGAACTATGGCTACACCTTC. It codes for CASSVEGNYGYTF.

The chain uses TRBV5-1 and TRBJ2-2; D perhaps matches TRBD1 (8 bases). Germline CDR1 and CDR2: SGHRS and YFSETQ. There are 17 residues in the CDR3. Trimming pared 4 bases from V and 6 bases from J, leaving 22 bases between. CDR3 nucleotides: TGCGCCAGCAGCGCACAGGGGGGGATAACCAGCCCCGGGGAGCTGTTTTTT. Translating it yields CASSAQGGITSPGELFF.

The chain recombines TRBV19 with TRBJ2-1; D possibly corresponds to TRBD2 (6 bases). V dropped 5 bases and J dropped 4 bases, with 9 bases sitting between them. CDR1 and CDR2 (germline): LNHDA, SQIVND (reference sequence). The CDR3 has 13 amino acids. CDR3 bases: TGTGCCAGTAGTTCCCGGGGGTACAATGAGCAGTTCTTC. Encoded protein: CASSSRGYNEQFF.

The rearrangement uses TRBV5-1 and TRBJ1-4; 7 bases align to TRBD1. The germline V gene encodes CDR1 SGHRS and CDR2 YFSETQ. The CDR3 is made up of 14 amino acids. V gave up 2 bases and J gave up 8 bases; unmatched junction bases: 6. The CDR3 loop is CASSFQGGGEKLFF. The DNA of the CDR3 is TGCGCCAGCAGCTTCCAGGGGGGTGGAGAAAAACTGTTTTTT.

The CDR3 here is CASSIAGAADTQYF. CDR3 bases: TGTGCCAGCAGTATAGCGGGAGCGGCGGATACGCAGTATTTT. The J gene is TRBJ2-3, the V gene TRBV6-5; 9 positions agree with TRBD2. This CDR3 has 14 residues. Trimming at V came to 5 bases and at J to 6 bases, leaving 6 bases not matched to a gene. Germline V gene lookup returns CDR1 MNHEY and CDR2 SVGAGI.